This passage covers 20 T cell receptor beta chains from one sample sequenced in a study of cytomegalovirus exposure and HLA in healthy donors. Primers included in the PCR were 60 Vbeta and 13 Jbeta primers. The data were produced by immunoSEQ multiplex PCR, yet TCRdb's version contains in-frame clones alone and is incomplete. The sample has approximately 89,000 clones; 65% to 80% are singletons. Sequencing was performed on PBMCs. The receptors were gathered from a man in his thirties or forties in good health and CMV-seropositive.

In its sample, this clone was seen a few times. The chain combines TRBV28 with TRBJ1-5; D remains unclear. The CDR3 extends over 11 amino acids. Germline CDR1 reads MDHEN; CDR2 reads SYDVKM. V lost 5 bases, J lost 6 bases, and 5 bases lay in between. The CDR3 protein is CASSRVQPQHF. The CDR3 coding sequence is TGTGCCAGCAGTCGCGTTCAGCCCCAGCATTTT.

The chain employs TRBV5-5 and TRBJ1-2, with 7 bases matching TRBD1. CDR3 size: 13 residues. Trimming at V came to 4 bases and at J to 6 bases, leaving 6 bases not matched to a gene. Germline CDR1 is SGHKS and CDR2 is YYEKEE (reference sequence). The CDR3 coding sequence is TGTGCCAGCAGCGTGGGACAGTCCCATGGCTACACCTTC. This translates into CASSVGQSHGYTF.

The CDR3 loop reads CASSGGESYGYTF. The CDR3 coding sequence is TGTGCCAGTAGTGGAGGTGAATCCTATGGCTACACCTTC. The chain is built from TRBV19 and TRBJ1-2; D gene uncertain. The CDR3 runs 13 residues. Per the germline V gene, CDR1 is LNHDA and CDR2 is SQIVND (reference sequence). The V and J ends lost 5 bases and 4 bases respectively, with 11 bases between them.

This clone appeared many times. The chain has TRBV5-1 and TRBJ2-7; possibly TRBD1 for D (5 bases). The CDR3 runs to 14 residues. Germline V CDR1 and CDR2: SGHRS, YFSETQ. Deletions cut 0 bases from V and 4 bases from J, with 11 bases between. CDR3 bases: TGCGCCAGCAGCTTGGACAGGATCGGGTACGAGCAGTACTTC. Translated, it gives CASSLDRIGYEQYF.

The CDR3 here is CASSQGQGSFYEQYF. The CDR3 nucleotides are TGCGCCAGCAGCCAGGGACAGGGTTCTTTCTACGAGCAGTACTTC. The chain carries TRBV4-1 and TRBJ2-7; 9 nucleotides align to TRBD1. In germline, CDR1 is MGHRA, CDR2 YSYEKL. The CDR3 extends over 15 amino acids. The V gene end was trimmed by 3 bases and the J gene end by 3 bases; junction bases not matched to a gene: 6.

The chain has TRBV7-8 and TRBJ1-4; D unclear. Germline CDR1 and CDR2: SGHVS and FQNEAQ. The CDR3 covers 15 residues. V was clipped by 3 bases and J by 10 bases, with 18 bases between them. The CDR3 is CASSFPGTNGGKLFF. Written as DNA, the CDR3 is TGTGCCAGCAGCTTCCCCGGAACGAACGGCGGAAAACTGTTTTTT.

This chain links TRBV18 with TRBJ1-6; 7 bases are shared with TRBD1. The germline V gene has CDR1 KGHSH and CDR2 LQKENI. V lost 3 bases, J lost 8 bases, and 4 bases stayed unmatched. The CDR3 has 14 amino acids. CDR3 amino acids: CASSPSGGDSPLHF. DNA of the CDR3: TGTGCCAGCTCACCCTCAGGGGGTGATTCACCCCTCCACTTT. The full variable domain, completed using reference TRBV18 and TRBJ1-6, is NAGVMQNPRHLVRRRGQEARLRCSPMKGHSHVYWYRQLPEEGLKFMVYLQKENIIDESGMPKERFSAEFPKEGPSILRIQQVVRGDSAAYFCASSPSGGDSPLHFGNGTRLTVT.

This clone was seen once. The chain couples TRBV18 to TRBJ1-4, with 8 bases aligning to TRBD1. CDR1 and CDR2 (germline): KGHSH, LQKENI. J gave up 2 bases and V 6 bases, and 5 bases lay outside the gene matches. The CDR3 sequence is 15 residues long. The CDR3: CASSPRGPTNEKLFF. The DNA of the CDR3 is TGTGCCAGCTCTCCCAGGGGGCCGACTAATGAAAAACTGTTTTTT.

The chain joins TRBV9 to TRBJ2-3; 7 bases match TRBD2. Per the germline V gene, CDR1 is SGDLS and CDR2 is YYNGEE. J gave up 1 base and V 0 bases, and 5 bases lay outside the gene matches. This CDR3 is 16 amino acids long. CDR3: CASSVVGSGGTDTQYF. CDR3 bases: TGTGCCAGCAGCGTAGTAGGAAGCGGGGGCACAGATACGCAGTATTTT.

The chain combines TRBV27 with TRBJ1-1; 9 nucleotides match TRBD1. With 9 bases clipped from V and 4 bases from J, the junction kept 6 bases outside the gene matches. Germline V gene data show CDR1 as MNHEY and CDR2 as SMNVEV (reference sequence). The length of the CDR3 is 13 residues. CDR3: CASNRGRSTEAFF. CDR3 in DNA: TGTGCCAGTAACAGGGGGCGAAGCACTGAAGCTTTCTTT.

The genes are TRBV6-6 and TRBJ1-1, with 7 nucleotides matching TRBD1. Germline V gene data show CDR1 as MNHNY and CDR2 as SVGAGI (reference sequence). V lost 8 bases and J lost 2; bases outside the gene matches: 11. The CDR3 sequence is 15 residues long. CDR3 in amino acids: CASGPNRGRNTEAFF. The CDR3, as DNA: TGTGCCAGCGGTCCAAACAGGGGTAGAAACACTGAAGCTTTCTTT.

The CDR3 spells CASSSPSGGPKNEQFF. CDR3 DNA sequence: TGTGCCAGTAGTAGCCCTAGCGGGGGCCCCAAGAATGAGCAGTTCTTC. The chain uses TRBV19 and TRBJ2-1, with 10 positions matching TRBD2. Germline V CDR1 and CDR2: LNHDA, SQIVND (reference sequence). Trimming cost V 4 bases and J 7 bases; bases outside gene matches: 10. The CDR3 is made up of 16 amino acids.

This clone was counted a few times. This chain uses TRBV4-1 with TRBJ1-4; 7 bases map to TRBD1. Germline V gene data show CDR1 as MGHRA and CDR2 as YSYEKL. The CDR3 consists of 15 residues. The J segment lost 6 bases and the V segment lost 0 bases, leaving 4 bases of the junction unmatched. The CDR3 DNA reads TGCGCCAGCAGCCAAGAGCAGGGGGTTCATGAAAAACTGTTTTTT. The encoded protein is CASSQEQGVHEKLFF.

The V call is TRBV6-5, the J call TRBJ2-7, with 8 nucleotides matching TRBD2. V shed 2 bases, J shed 1 base, and the junction held 1 base outside the gene matches. The CDR3 covers 14 residues. Looked up from germline, CDR1 is MNHEY and CDR2 is SVGAGI. The CDR3 region has the DNA TGTGCCAGCAGTTACGAGCGGGGGTCCTACGAGCAGTACTTC. The encoded protein is CASSYERGSYEQYF.

J is TRBJ2-6 and V is TRBV19, with 8 bases aligning to TRBD1. CDR1 LNHDA and CDR2 SQIVND come from the germline V gene (reference sequence). V shed 3 bases and J 1 base; nucleotides not matched to a gene: 17. This CDR3 contains 21 residues. CDR3 nucleotide sequence: TGTGCCAGTAGTATGGGTTCGTGGGGGCAGGGGGCGAAATCTGGGGCCAACGTCCTGACTTTC. Its protein is CASSMGSWGQGAKSGANVLTF.

The chain combines TRBV9 with TRBJ2-2, with a weak D call TRBD2 (5 bases). Deletions cut 0 bases from V and 2 bases from J, with 11 bases between. The V gene's germline CDR1 is SGDLS and CDR2 YYNGEE. The CDR3 has 16 amino acids. The CDR3 coding sequence is TGTGCCAGCAGCGTAGCGAGGGCAGCAAACACCGGGGAGCTGTTTTTT. Protein product: CASSVARAANTGELFF.

This clone was observed a handful of times. V is TRBV7-9 and J is TRBJ1-5; TRBD1 is a possible D gene (5 bases). V dropped 5 bases and J dropped 4 bases, with 12 bases sitting between them. Germline-derived CDR1 and CDR2 are SEHNR and FQNEAQ (reference sequence). The CDR3 length is 14 residues. As DNA, the CDR3 is TGTGCCAGCAGCCAGTCCGGGGGAAATCAGCCCCAGCATTTT. It codes for CASSQSGGNQPQHF.

The CDR3 loop is CASSRGDEQYF. CDR3 DNA: TGCGCCAGCAGCAGGGGCGACGAGCAGTACTTC. This chain connects TRBV5-1 to TRBJ2-7, with D possibly being TRBD1 (5 bases). The CDR3 loop spans 11 amino acids. The ends were cut back, 4 bases at V and 5 bases at J, with 7 bases in the middle. The germline CDR1 and CDR2 sequences are SGHRS and YFSETQ.

This chain joins TRBV19 and TRBJ2-7; perhaps TRBD1 as D (5 bases). The germline gives CDR1 LNHDA, CDR2 SQIVND (reference sequence). The length of the CDR3 is 13 residues. V was pared by 5 bases and J by 3 bases, with 11 bases between. The CDR3 loop is CASSFGQGYEQYF. CDR3 nucleotides: TGTGCCAGTAGTTTTGGGCAGGGCTACGAGCAGTACTTC.

The chain links TRBV28 to TRBJ1-1, with D perhaps TRBD1 (6 bases). Trimming shortened V by 4 bases and J by 3 bases, and 15 bases separated the two germline ends. There are 15 residues in the CDR3. The germline V gene has CDR1 MDHEN and CDR2 SYDVKM. CDR3 loop: CASSSPQGMDTEAFF. The CDR3, as DNA: TGTGCCAGCAGTTCCCCTCAGGGGATGGACACTGAAGCTTTCTTT. The complete variable domain, with remaining parts taken from reference TRBV28 and TRBJ1-1, reads DVKVTQSSRYLVKRTGEKVFLECVQDMDHENMFWYRQDPGLGLRLIYFSYDVKMKEKGDIPEGYSVSREKKERFSLILESASTNQTSMYLCASSSPQGMDTEAFFGQGTRLTVV.